This T cell receptor (beta chain) was found in a study of shared T cell receptors in the human thymus. Germline V lookup: CDR1 MGHRA, CDR2 YSYEKL. The CDR3 is made up of 15 amino acids. Germline trimming cut 4 bases from V and 2 bases from J; bases unmatched to any gene: 4. Data came from immunoSEQ multiplex PCR; TCRdb stores just in-frame clones and leaves some out. This repertoire shows 500,000 to 750,000 clones, around 87% found once; its top ten account for 0.01%. The data were also submitted as part of a second study, on human thymus T cells. That paper notes: The study used thymus tissue resected during corrective heart surgery. The authors found apparently biased V and J gene usage in thymic and blood repertoires.

This chain connects TRBV4-1 to TRBJ2-3, with 9 positions matching TRBD2. This clonotype originated in a boy in the first two years of life with a congenital heart defect. The sequenced sample was thymocytes. The CDR3: CASSRIAGVTDTQYF. Here the CDR3 DNA reads TGCGCCAGCAGCCGAATAGCGGGAGTCACAGATACGCAGTATTTT.